This T cell receptor beta chain derives from a study of T cell responses to AZD1222 COVID-19 vaccine. Germline trimming cut 6 bases from V and 4 bases from J; bases unmatched to any gene: 5. The CDR3 is 14 amino acids. CDR1 is MNHEY and CDR2 is SVGAGI in the germline V gene. Here immunoSEQ multiplex PCR was the method, and the copy in TCRdb shows in-frame clones only, minus some. The data show 65,000 to 95,000 clones, about 90% seen once. The V call is TRBV6-5, the J call TRBJ2-3, with 9 bases lining up with TRBD1. Sequencing used peripheral blood, obtained on day 0 of MenACWY control vaccination. The receptor was derived from an adult in good health. The CDR3 loop reads CASSGTGRADTQYF. The CDR3 DNA reads TGTGCCAGCAGCGGGACAGGGAGAGCAGATACGCAGTATTTT.